Presented here are 24 T cell receptor beta chains from one specimen sequenced in a study of blood T cell repertoires in COVID-19 (TCRdb year 2020). Library prep was done by the immunoSEQ multiplex PCR assay. TCRdb took this table from immuneACCESS and kept in-frame rearrangements with V and J called. Such tables lack part of the clones; where checked against another copy, unresolved V genes explain under half of the gap, and the rest is unexplained. The sample yields about 150,000 clones; roughly 80% were counted once. The ten most abundant clones make up roughly 5.2% of the sample. The sample was peripheral blood. These receptors were taken from a woman in her seventies with COVID-19, enrolled during active disease.

V usage is TRBV30 and J usage is TRBJ1-2; no clear D gene. Per the germline V gene, CDR1 is GTSNPN and CDR2 is SVGIG (reference sequence). This CDR3 comprises 11 residues. The germline V and J ends were trimmed by 5 bases and 8 bases, with 12 bases remaining between them. CDR3 DNA sequence: TGTGCCTGGGGGAGGTTTGGCGGCTACACCTTC. Amino acid sequence: CAWGRFGGYTF.

Only a few counts were recorded for this clone. The gene calls are TRBV5-1 and TRBJ2-1, with TRBD2 as a possible D gene (5 bases). Germline CDR1 and CDR2: SGHRS and YFSETQ. Trimming left V 0 bases short and J 7 bases short, with 14 bases between. The length of the CDR3 is 15 residues. CDR3: CASSLAGLNDNEQFF. CDR3 DNA sequence: TGCGCCAGCAGCTTGGCAGGACTCAACGATAATGAGCAGTTCTTC. The whole variable domain, remainder taken from reference TRBV5-1 and TRBJ2-1, is KAGVTQTPRYLIKTRGQQVTLSCSPISGHRSVSWYQQTPGQGLQFLFEYFSETQRNKGNFPGRFSGRQFSNSRSEMNVSTLELGDSALYLCASSLAGLNDNEQFFGPGTRLTVL.

The chain combines TRBV27 with TRBJ2-7, with unresolved D. Trimming shortened V by 3 bases and J by 3 bases, and 12 bases separated the two germline ends. The length of the CDR3 is 14 residues. Germline values: CDR1 MNHEY, CDR2 SMNVEV (reference sequence). The CDR3, as DNA: TGTGCCAGCAGTTTTCTGTGGGCCTACTACGAGCAGTACTTC. It translates to CASSFLWAYYEQYF.

This sequence joins TRBV19 and TRBJ2-4, with 9 bases aligning to TRBD1. Germline V lookup: CDR1 LNHDA, CDR2 SQIVND (reference sequence). Trimming at V came to 10 bases and at J to 11 bases, leaving 9 bases not matched to a gene. This CDR3 comprises 12 residues. The CDR3 sequence: CATRDRVGVQYF. The CDR3, as DNA: TGTGCCACCCGGGACAGGGTGGGCGTTCAGTACTTC.

This clone was picked up a small number of times. The chain has TRBV6-5 and TRBJ1-2; 8 nucleotides match TRBD1. CDR1 MNHEY and CDR2 SVGAGI come from the germline V gene. The CDR3 covers 13 residues. The trim removed 7 bases at V and 8 bases at J, leaving 9 bases unmatched. Written as DNA, the CDR3 is TGTGCCAGCAAAAAAGGACAGGGAGGGGGCTACACCTTC. Its protein product is CASKKGQGGGYTF.

V and J are TRBV3-1 (or the pseudogene TRBV3-2) and TRBJ2-2, with 7 bases that match TRBD1. V shed 2 bases and J 3 bases; nucleotides not matched to a gene: 9. The CDR3 extends over 17 amino acids. Germline assignment: CDR1 LGHDT and CDR2 YNNKEL (reference sequence). CDR3 nucleotides: TGTGCCAGCAGCCAACTTTCACAGGGGTACCACACCGGGGAGCTGTTTTTT. Protein sequence: CASSQLSQGYHTGELFF.

This clone is a singleton in its sample. This sequence joins TRBV28 and TRBJ1-2; 8 positions agree with TRBD1. J lost 1 base, V lost 5 bases, and 3 bases had no gene match. Germline loops: CDR1 MDHEN, CDR2 SYDVKM. CDR3 size: 14 residues. CDR3 loop: CASSGQGNNYGYTF. In DNA, the CDR3 is TGTGCCAGCAGTGGACAGGGAAATAACTATGGCTACACCTTC.

The V call is TRBV18, the J call TRBJ2-7; 9 bases agree with TRBD1. V was pared by 3 bases and J by 1 base, with 7 bases of the junction left unmatched. CDR1 KGHSH and CDR2 LQKENI come from the germline V gene. The CDR3 is 16 residues long. The CDR3 protein is CASSPSGTGNSYEQYF. CDR3 bases: TGTGCCAGCTCACCTTCCGGGACAGGGAATTCCTACGAGCAGTACTTC. Using reference TRBV18 and TRBJ2-7 for the parts outside the CDR3, the full variable domain is NAGVMQNPRHLVRRRGQEARLRCSPMKGHSHVYWYRQLPEEGLKFMVYLQKENIIDESGMPKERFSAEFPKEGPSILRIQQVVRGDSAAYFCASSPSGTGNSYEQYFGPGTRLTVT.

The V gene is TRBV30, the J gene TRBJ1-5; maybe TRBD1 (5 bases). The CDR3 loop spans 14 amino acids. Per germline, CDR1 GTSNPN and CDR2 SVGIG (reference sequence). Deletions cut 5 bases from V and 8 bases from J, with 19 bases between. In DNA form, the CDR3 reads TGTGCCTGGGGCGGGGAGGAGGGGAGGGAGCCCCAGCATTTT. This codes for CAWGGEEGREPQHF.

The chain carries TRBV7-2 and TRBJ1-3; TRBD1 aligns across 9 bases. The CDR3 sequence is 17 residues long. The germline V gene has CDR1 SGHTA and CDR2 FQGNSA. V gave up 0 bases and J gave up 4 bases; unmatched junction bases: 7. Here the CDR3 reads CASSLASTGGNGNTIYF. The CDR3 DNA reads as TGTGCCAGCAGCTTAGCGAGTACAGGGGGCAACGGAAACACCATATATTTT.

V and J are TRBV3-1 (or the pseudogene TRBV3-2) and TRBJ2-7; 10 bases align to TRBD1. Losses at the gene ends were 3 bases for V and 2 bases for J; bases not matched to a gene: 4. This CDR3 is built from 15 residues. Germline-derived CDR1 and CDR2 are LGHDT and YNNKEL (reference sequence). The CDR3 region is CASSQKTGGTYEQYF. DNA for the CDR3: TGTGCCAGCAGCCAGAAGACAGGGGGCACCTACGAGCAGTACTTC.

This clone is classed as medium-sized. V is TRBV13 and J is TRBJ1-6; D remains unclear. Germline loops: CDR1 PRHDT, CDR2 FYEKMQ (reference sequence). The CDR3 is 12 amino acids. V lost 7 bases, J lost 7 bases, and 8 bases lay in between. In DNA form, the CDR3 reads TGTGCCAGCAACAAACCGAATTCACCCCTCCACTTT. The encoded protein is CASNKPNSPLHF.

As regards this clone: Other nucleotide sequences in the sample specify the same CDR3. The chain combines TRBV2 with TRBJ1-2; D remains unclear. The germline gives CDR1 SNHLY, CDR2 FYNNEI. The CDR3 spans 12 residues. V lost 2 bases to trimming and J lost 4 bases, with 5 bases between them. In DNA, the CDR3 is TGTGCCAGCAGTGAACAGGTCTATGGCTACACCTTC. This sequence encodes CASSEQVYGYTF.

The rearrangement uses TRBV6-5 and TRBJ1-2, with 9 bases aligning to TRBD1. The CDR3 consists of 16 residues. Trimming at V came to 0 bases and at J to 4 bases, leaving 6 bases not matched to a gene. Germline CDR1 is MNHEY and CDR2 is SVGAGI. CDR3: CASSYSAQGAAYGYTF. Written as DNA, the CDR3 is TGTGCCAGCAGTTACTCGGCACAGGGGGCGGCCTATGGCTACACCTTC.

This clone was picked up a small number of times. The genes are TRBV5-1 and TRBJ2-1, with 7 bases matching TRBD1. This CDR3 has 15 amino acids. Looked up from germline, CDR1 is SGHRS and CDR2 is YFSETQ. V shed 0 bases, J shed 5 bases, and the junction held 5 bases outside the gene matches. CDR3 coding DNA: TGCGCCAGCAGCTTGGGACAGGGAAGAGACAATGAGCAGTTCTTC. Its translation: CASSLGQGRDNEQFF.

This clone was counted only a few times. The chain recombines TRBV5-1 with TRBJ2-2; 7 bases match TRBD1. V was clipped by 3 bases and J by 1 base; unmatched bases: 6. Germline loops: CDR1 SGHRS, CDR2 YFSETQ. CDR3 length: 16 residues. DNA for the CDR3: TGCGCCAGCAGCTCGAGGACAGGAATGAACACCGGGGAGCTGTTTTTT. Protein sequence: CASSSRTGMNTGELFF.

In its sample, this clone was seen once. The V gene is TRBV9, the J gene TRBJ2-3, with a tentative D call TRBD2 (6 bases). This CDR3 contains 14 residues. CDR1 is SGDLS and CDR2 is YYNGEE in the germline V gene. The germline V and J ends were trimmed by 6 bases and 0 bases, with 11 bases remaining between them. CDR3: CASTRGYSTDTQYF. As DNA, the CDR3 is TGTGCCAGCACGCGGGGCTATAGCACAGATACGCAGTATTTT.

The rearrangement uses TRBV7-8 and TRBJ1-2, with a weak D call TRBD1 (5 bases). This CDR3 spans 17 amino acids. The germline V gene has CDR1 SGHVS and CDR2 FQNEAQ. V dropped 0 bases and J dropped 1 base, with 15 bases sitting between them. CDR3 in amino acids: CASSLAGRGTHNYGYTF. The CDR3 DNA sequence: TGTGCCAGCAGCTTAGCGGGGCGGGGCACCCATAACTATGGCTACACCTTC.

This clone was observed a handful of times. The chain recombines TRBV15 with TRBJ1-5; D is uncertain. CDR1 is LNHNV and CDR2 is YYDKDF in the germline V gene (reference sequence). V was pared by 3 bases and J by 1 base, with 4 bases between. This CDR3 comprises 13 residues. The CDR3 region is CATSSRSNQPQHF. CDR3 sequence (DNA): TGTGCCACCAGCAGCAGGAGCAATCAGCCCCAGCATTTT.

This chain uses TRBV30 with TRBJ1-3; D may be TRBD1 (5 bases). Per the germline V gene, CDR1 is GTSNPN and CDR2 is SVGIG (reference sequence). Between the trimmed V and J ends, which lost 1 base and 0 bases, there was a span of 13 bases. The CDR3 totals 16 residues. The CDR3 loop reads CAWSGRQRGSGNTIYF. As DNA, the CDR3 is TGTGCCTGGAGTGGAAGACAGCGGGGCTCTGGAAACACCATATATTTT.

This clone was observed a handful of times. The chain has TRBV12-3 or TRBV12-4 and TRBJ1-2; no clear D. The CDR3 has 13 residues. V was pared by 6 bases and J by 5 bases, with 13 bases between. The CDR3 here is CASSPIGLYGYTF. CDR3 DNA: TGTGCCAGCAGCCCTATCGGACTATATGGCTACACCTTC.

This clone showed up just a few times. The chain couples TRBV13 to TRBJ1-1; maybe TRBD1 (5 bases). The CDR3 spans 17 residues. Trimming removed 5 bases at V and 0 bases at J, with 19 bases between. Germline V lookup: CDR1 PRHDT, CDR2 FYEKMQ (reference sequence). For the CDR3, the DNA is TGTGCCAGCAGCCCCCGCGGGAGGGGTTCGGTGAACACTGAAGCTTTCTTT. This sequence encodes CASSPRGRGSVNTEAFF.

J is TRBJ2-1 and V is TRBV5-1; the match to TRBD1 covers 7 bases. Germline values: CDR1 SGHRS, CDR2 YFSETQ. V lost 3 bases and J lost 9; bases outside the gene matches: 9. The CDR3 runs 14 residues. The CDR3 spells CASSSSQGWSEQFF. In DNA form, the CDR3 reads TGCGCCAGCAGCTCCTCACAGGGGTGGAGTGAGCAGTTCTTC.

This rearrangement joins TRBV12-3 or TRBV12-4 to TRBJ1-2; possibly TRBD1 for D (5 bases). The CDR3 runs to 12 residues. V lost 5 bases, J lost 7 bases, and 11 bases lay in between. The CDR3 coding sequence is TGTGCCAGCAGTCTGACAGTCGGTGGCTACACCTTC. Encoded protein: CASSLTVGGYTF.